A single sample is the source of the 17 T cell receptor beta chains below, sequenced in a study of graft-versus-host responses after intestinal transplantation. Some clones are missing from TCRdb's copy, which holds only in-frame ones; the method was immunoSEQ multiplex PCR. The sample carries fewer than 5,500 clones, 70% to 80% recorded once. Sequences were derived from PBMCs, sampled almost 330 days after intestinal transplant. The receptors were sampled from a human patient who received an intestinal transplant, so some T cells may come from the graft donor.

This clone came up a few times. Different DNA sequences within this sample yield the same CDR3. The gene calls are TRBV7-6 and TRBJ1-5; 7 bases are shared with TRBD1. J gave up 4 bases and V 1 base, and 1 base lay outside the gene matches. Germline V lookup: CDR1 SGHVS, CDR2 FNYEAQ. The CDR3 contains 14 residues. The CDR3 DNA sequence: TGTGCCAGCAGCTTAGGGACAGGTAATCAGCCCCAGCATTTT. This codes for CASSLGTGNQPQHF.

This sequence joins TRBV6-5 and TRBJ2-3, with 8 nucleotides matching TRBD2. The CDR3 loop spans 14 amino acids. Losses at the gene ends were 8 bases for V and 2 bases for J; bases not matched to a gene: 6. CDR1 and CDR2 from the germline V gene are MNHEY and SVGAGI. CDR3 nucleotide sequence: TGTGCCAGCTTAGCGGGGTTAAACACAGATACGCAGTATTTT. Protein sequence: CASLAGLNTDTQYF.

This clone was seen a handful of times. This likely traces to a read error, being one base from a far larger clone. The gene calls are TRBV4-3 and TRBJ1-4, with D perhaps TRBD1 (5 bases). This CDR3 contains 17 residues. V lost 4 bases, J lost 3 bases, and 18 bases lay in between. Germline V gene lookup returns CDR1 LGHNA and CDR2 YSLEER. CDR3 nucleotides: TGCGCCAGCAGCCTCCTGGGGTTGGGGCCGGCTAATGAAAAACTGTTTTTT. Its translation is CASSLLGLGPANEKLFF.

This chain uses TRBV10-3 with TRBJ1-2; a weak D match, TRBD1 (5 bases). Trimming stripped 10 bases from V and 1 base from J, with 16 bases between. The CDR3 loop spans 14 amino acids. Germline values: CDR1 ENHRY, CDR2 SYGVKD. CDR3 bases: TGTGCCACTTCGAGGGAGGGGAATAACTATGGCTACACCTTC. Translation gives CATSREGNNYGYTF.

The chain joins TRBV7-9 to TRBJ1-2, with 10 bases fitting TRBD1. CDR3 length: 14 amino acids. In germline, CDR1 is SEHNR, CDR2 FQNEAQ (reference sequence). Trimming cost V 6 bases and J 8 bases; bases outside gene matches: 9. Written as DNA, the CDR3 is TGTGCCAGCAGTCAAAGCGGGACAGGGGTAGGCTACACCTTC. Translating gives CASSQSGTGVGYTF.

The J gene is TRBJ2-7, the V gene TRBV4-1; no clear D. V lost 0 bases and J lost 0, with 12 bases in between. The CDR3 sequence is 16 residues long. Germline V gene data show CDR1 as MGHRA and CDR2 as YSYEKL. The CDR3 nucleotides are TGCGCCAGCAGCCAAGATTTTGGGGTCGGCTCCTACGAGCAGTACTTC. This codes for CASSQDFGVGSYEQYF.

In its sample, this clone ranks as medium-sized. The chain links TRBV6-6 to TRBJ1-3; 7 bases match TRBD1. Germline V CDR1 and CDR2: MNHNY, SVGAGI (reference sequence). With V trimmed by 1 base and J by 0 bases, 3 bases remained unmatched. The CDR3 consists of 16 residues. The CDR3 is CASSYFDRDSGNTIYF. The CDR3 DNA sequence: TGTGCCAGCAGTTACTTCGACAGGGACTCTGGAAACACCATATATTTT.

The chain recombines TRBV4-3 with TRBJ1-4; TRBD1 aligns across 7 bases. V gave up 1 base and J gave up 3 bases; unmatched junction bases: 2. In germline, CDR1 is LGHNA, CDR2 YSLEER. The CDR3 sequence is 15 residues long. The CDR3 DNA sequence: TGCGCCAGCAGCCAAGCAACAGGGGCTAATGAAAAACTGTTTTTT. Its translation: CASSQATGANEKLFF.

The V and J genes are TRBV7-2 and TRBJ2-7; D assignment may be TRBD1 or TRBD2 (6 bases each). Germline V gene sequence: CDR1 SGHTA, CDR2 FQGNSA. V gave up 1 base and J gave up 1 base, with 11 bases separating them. This CDR3 is 15 amino acids long. As DNA, the CDR3 is TGTGCCAGCAGCTTAGTGGAGGGGGTGTCCTACGAGCAGTACTTC. Protein: CASSLVEGVSYEQYF.

The chain is built from TRBV7-2 and TRBJ2-7; D not resolved. The CDR3 is 14 amino acids. V lost 1 base, J lost 2 bases, and 9 bases lay in between. CDR1 and CDR2 from the germline V gene are SGHTA and FQGNSA. The CDR3 coding sequence is TGTGCCAGCAGCTTAGATGCAGGAACCTACGAGCAGTACTTC. Translation gives CASSLDAGTYEQYF.

The V and J genes are TRBV5-1 and TRBJ2-1; 11 nucleotides agree with TRBD1. Per germline, CDR1 SGHRS and CDR2 YFSETQ. Trimming cost V 3 bases and J 6 bases; bases outside gene matches: 5. The CDR3 runs to 15 residues. CDR3 nucleotide sequence: TGCGCCAGCAGCTCCTCCGGGACAGGGGGCAATGAGCAGTTCTTC. It translates to CASSSSGTGGNEQFF.

This clone was picked up a small number of times. This chain uses TRBV6-6 with TRBJ2-7; D gene uncertain. The V and J ends lost 5 bases and 9 bases respectively, with 11 bases between them. The CDR3 length is 11 residues. In germline, CDR1 is MNHNY, CDR2 SVGAGI (reference sequence). CDR3: CASSTVDGQYF. CDR3 bases: TGTGCCAGCAGTACGGTTGATGGGCAGTACTTC.

The chain employs TRBV30 and TRBJ1-3; 7 nucleotides line up with TRBD1. V trimming: 5 bases; J trimming: 2 bases; junction bases outside the gene matches: 6. CDR3 size: 14 residues. From germline, CDR1 is GTSNPN and CDR2 SVGIG (reference sequence). The CDR3 loop reads CAWDRDRAGNTIYF. In DNA form, the CDR3 reads TGTGCCTGGGACCGAGACAGGGCTGGAAACACCATATATTTT. The full variable domain, completed using reference TRBV30 and TRBJ1-3, is SQTIHQWPATLVQPVGSPLSLECTVEGTSNPNLYWYRQAAGRGLQLLFYSVGIGQISSEVPQNLSASRPQDRQFILSSKKLLLSDSGFYLCAWDRDRAGNTIYFGEGSWLTVV.

The chain recombines TRBV4-3 with TRBJ2-1, with TRBD2 matching over 7 bases. Germline CDR1 LGHNA, CDR2 YSLEER. The CDR3 totals 15 residues. Trimming removed 3 bases from V and 3 bases from J; junction bases left unmatched: 5. DNA of the CDR3: TGCGCCAGCAGCCAGGGAGGGGTAGACTACAATGAGCAGTTCTTC. This codes for CASSQGGVDYNEQFF.

The chain recombines TRBV18 with TRBJ2-3, with TRBD1 matching 9 bases. Per the germline V gene, CDR1 is KGHSH and CDR2 is LQKENI. The CDR3 length is 16 residues. With V trimmed by 2 bases and J by 1 base, 4 bases remained unmatched. The CDR3 loop is CASSPRRTGGTDTQYF. CDR3 coding DNA: TGTGCCAGCTCACCAAGAAGGACAGGGGGCACAGATACGCAGTATTTT.

The chain's CDR3 is CASSLLGGQETQYF. CDR3 coding DNA: TGCGCCAGCAGCTTGCTGGGGGGGCAGGAGACCCAGTACTTC. The V and J genes are TRBV5-1 and TRBJ2-5; a possible D gene is TRBD2 (7 bases). V dropped 1 base and J dropped 5 bases, with 12 bases sitting between them. The CDR3 spans 14 residues. Germline-derived CDR1 and CDR2 are SGHRS and YFSETQ.

The rearrangement uses TRBV10-3 and TRBJ2-7; no clear D gene. The germline CDR1 and CDR2 sequences are ENHRY and SYGVKD. Trimming shortened V by 5 bases and J by 7 bases, and 12 bases separated the two germline ends. The CDR3 length is 12 residues. CDR3 in DNA: TGTGCCATCAGTACCAATCTTTGGGAGCAGTACTTC. Its translation is CAISTNLWEQYF.